Below are 24 T cell receptor beta chains sequenced from a single sample in a study of vaccination and CD4 T cells after COVID-19 (dated by TCRdb to between 2021 and 2023). The sample's treatment or condition, from its label and the paper: approximately 10-day PBMC culture with coronavirus spike peptide pools or control peptides (ViraFEST assay). The library was made by PCR. The listed sequencing device is Illumina iSeq 100. DNA from cultured CD4+ T cells underwent TCR sequencing with the Oncomine TCR Beta short-read assay at the Johns Hopkins FTIC core. In TCRdb, the public reads were trimmed at Q25 with fastp and aligned with MiXCR, with productive beta chains retained. Every CDR3 protein is listed once, alongside the most common genes and DNA of its rows. Across this sample there are some 20,000 distinct CDR3 sequences, with 43% seen only once. The top ten constitute just under 3% of the sample.

These receptors' antigens are unknown. The sequenced sample was CD4+ T cells from blood, cultured in vitro, obtained after SARS-CoV-2 vaccination. The receptors stem from a human donor who had recovered from COVID-19.

Regarding this clonotype: The conserved final phenylalanine or tryptophan is absent from the CDR3, which likely points to a read error. The chain has TRBV6-1 and TRBJ1-5; 9 bases are shared with TRBD1. Germline V gives CDR1 MNHNS, CDR2 SASEGT. The CDR3 is made up of 13 amino acids. After removal of 8 bases from V and 6 bases from J, the junction contained 5 bases not matched to a gene. The CDR3 DNA sequence: TGTGCCAGCCGAGGACAGGGGCGTCAGCCCCAGCATTTA. Amino acids: CASRGQGRQPQHL.

The V gene is TRBV4-1, the J gene TRBJ1-2, with 10 bases aligning to TRBD1. The CDR3 length is 15 residues. Trimming at V came to 1 base and at J to 4 bases, leaving 3 bases not matched to a gene. Germline V gene lookup returns CDR1 MGHRA and CDR2 YSYEKL. CDR3 sequence: CASSQGGTGVYGYTF. In DNA, the CDR3 is TGCGCCAGCAGCCAAGGCGGGACAGGGGTCTATGGCTACACCTTC.

The genes are TRBV7-3 and TRBJ2-2, with 8 bases that match TRBD1. The CDR3 runs to 15 residues. Trimming at V came to 5 bases and at J to 6 bases, leaving 8 bases not matched to a gene. Per the germline V gene, CDR1 is SGHTA and CDR2 is FQGTGA. The CDR3 region is CASSLGQEGAGELFF. The CDR3 DNA is TGTGCCAGCAGCCTGGGACAGGAAGGAGCCGGGGAGCTGTTTTTT.

The rearrangement links TRBV12-5 to TRBJ2-6; D is ambiguous. Per germline, CDR1 LGHNT and CDR2 FRNRAP. CDR3 length: 16 amino acids. V was trimmed by 4 bases and J by 4 bases, leaving 14 bases between them. The CDR3 here is CASGSNRLGGANVLTF. The CDR3, as DNA: TGTGCTAGTGGTTCAAACCGATTGGGAGGGGCCAACGTCCTGACTTTC.

V usage is TRBV6-1 and J usage is TRBJ2-5, with D perhaps matching TRBD1 (6 bases). The CDR3 extends over 15 amino acids. Looked up from germline, CDR1 is MNHNS and CDR2 is SASEGT. Trimming left V 6 bases short and J 2 bases short, with 16 bases between. The CDR3 region has the DNA TGTGCCAGCAGAGGGGGATATGGACTGCAAGAGACCCAGTACTTC. Protein product: CASRGGYGLQETQYF.

This clonotype was recorded a few times. This chain joins TRBV20-1 and TRBJ2-3; 14 bases line up with TRBD2. CDR1 and CDR2 (germline): DFQATT, SNEGSKA (reference sequence). V was pared by 1 base and J by 0 bases, with 12 bases of the junction left unmatched. There are 20 residues in the CDR3. The DNA of the CDR3 is TGCAGTGCTAGAGGCGGGACTAGCGGGAGAGATCTCCTTAGCACAGATACGCAGTATTTT. Translated: CSARGGTSGRDLLSTDTQYF.

The J gene is TRBJ2-3, the V gene TRBV7-3, with TRBD1 matching over 7 bases. The germline V gene has CDR1 SGHTA and CDR2 FQGTGA. Unmatched junction bases numbered 9, after V lost 0 bases and J lost 15 bases. The CDR3 is 13 residues long. Written as DNA, the CDR3 is TGTGCCAGCAGCTTAACGGGGGCCGACAGGGAATATTTT. This gives the protein CASSLTGADREYF.

The chain has TRBV7-4 and TRBJ2-5, with 7 bases matching TRBD2. The CDR3 is 17 amino acids. J gave up 1 base and V 5 bases, and 13 bases lay outside the gene matches. Germline V lookup: CDR1 SGHVT, CDR2 SQSDAQ. CDR3 bases: TGTGCCAGCAGCGTAGTCCCTAGCGGCAGAGCCCAAGAGACCCAGTACTTC. Residues: CASSVVPSGRAQETQYF. Looking up the rest from reference TRBV7-4 and TRBJ2-5 gives the full variable domain: GAGVSQSPRYKVAKRGRDVALRCDSISGHVTLYWYRQTLGQGSEVLTYSQSDAQRDKSGRPSGRFSAERPERSVSTLKIQRTEQGDSAVYLCASSVVPSGRAQETQYFGPGTRLLVL.

This clonotype was recorded a few times. The CDR3 nucleotides read TGTGCCAGCAGTTCCGGGACAGGGAACACTGAAGCTTTCTTT. This codes for CASSSGTGNTEAFF. The V and J genes are TRBV2 and TRBJ1-1; 8 bases match TRBD1. The CDR3 is 14 amino acids. With 5 bases clipped from V and 1 base from J, the junction kept 3 bases outside the gene matches. Germline CDR1 reads SNHLY; CDR2 reads FYNNEI.

This CDR3 is CASRQIRSQPQHF. CDR3 DNA: TGTGCCAGCAGACAAATTCGCAGTCAGCCCCAGCATTTT. The V and J genes are TRBV6-2 or TRBV6-3 and TRBJ1-5, with D hard to call. Trimming pared 6 bases from V and 6 bases from J, leaving 12 bases between. Germline CDR1 MNHEY, CDR2 SVGEGT. The CDR3 is 13 residues long.

This clonotype appeared a few times. The V and J genes are TRBV27 and TRBJ1-1, with 8 bases lining up with TRBD1. The CDR3 spans 15 residues. J lost 4 bases, V lost 3 bases, and 7 bases had no gene match. Per germline, CDR1 MNHEY and CDR2 SMNVEV (reference sequence). The CDR3 is CASSFQAGGGTEAFF. The CDR3 DNA reads TGTGCCAGCAGTTTTCAGGCAGGGGGCGGCACTGAAGCTTTCTTT.

The chain employs TRBV6-1 and TRBJ2-6, with D unresolved. With 4 bases removed from V and 2 bases from J, the gap between germline ends came to 3 bases. Per germline, CDR1 MNHNS and CDR2 SASEGT. The CDR3 is 13 residues long. The CDR3 loop reads CASSGTGANVLTF. The CDR3 DNA reads TGTGCCAGCAGTGGGACTGGGGCCAACGTCCTGACTTTC.

The genes are TRBV20-1 and TRBJ2-1; TRBD1 matches 11 bases. The V and J ends lost 4 bases and 6 bases, in that order; junction bases with no gene match: 5. This CDR3 has 14 amino acids. From germline, CDR1 is DFQATT and CDR2 SNEGSKA (reference sequence). CDR3 coding DNA: TGCAGTGCTATCAGGGGGACAGGGGGCAATGAGCAGTTCTTC. Protein sequence: CSAIRGTGGNEQFF.

This clonotype was detected a few times. The chain uses TRBV20-1 and TRBJ2-7; 10 positions match TRBD2. This CDR3 is built from 15 residues. Looked up from germline, CDR1 is DFQATT and CDR2 is SNEGSKA (reference sequence). V was pared by 5 bases and J by 5 bases, with 12 bases of the junction left unmatched. Here the CDR3 reads CSAETSGTLWDEQYF. Here the CDR3 DNA reads TGCAGTGCTGAAACTAGCGGGACATTGTGGGACGAGCAGTACTTC.

This clonotype was counted between two and nine times. The chain joins TRBV30 to TRBJ1-2, with 10 bases matching TRBD1. J lost 8 bases, V lost 0 bases, and 6 bases had no gene match. The CDR3 is 14 residues long. Germline CDR1 reads GTSNPN; CDR2 reads SVGIG (reference sequence). The CDR3 protein is CAWSVPGTGEGYTF. The CDR3, as DNA: TGTGCCTGGAGTGTACCAGGGACAGGGGAGGGCTACACCTTC.

V usage is TRBV20-1 and J usage is TRBJ2-7; D is uncertain. Trimming pared 1 base from V and 7 bases from J, leaving 14 bases between. Germline-derived CDR1 and CDR2 are DFQATT and SNEGSKA (reference sequence). The CDR3 length is 13 residues. The CDR3 sequence is CSARGTALREQYF. CDR3 nucleotides: TGCAGTGCTAGAGGGACGGCCTTAAGGGAGCAGTACTTC.

There are a few counts of this clonotype. This CDR3 reads CASSYRQGHGYTF. CDR3 nucleotide sequence: TGTGCCAGCAGTTACCGACAGGGTCATGGCTACACCTTC. The chain couples TRBV6-5 to TRBJ1-2; TRBD1 aligns across 7 bases. Looked up from germline, CDR1 is MNHEY and CDR2 is SVGAGI. The CDR3 runs 13 residues. V lost 2 bases, J lost 6 bases, and 3 bases stayed unmatched.

The chain employs TRBV19 and TRBJ2-3, with D unresolved. Germline CDR1 is LNHDA and CDR2 is SQIVND (reference sequence). The V gene lost 5 bases and the J gene lost 4 bases, with 4 bases spanning the gap. This CDR3 region has 11 residues. CDR3 protein: CASSVADTQYF. The DNA for the CDR3 is TGTGCCAGTAGTGTTGCAGATACGCAGTATTTT.

V usage is TRBV11-3 and J usage is TRBJ1-6; D might be TRBD1 (6 bases). The CDR3 loop spans 13 amino acids. CDR1 SGHNT and CDR2 YENEEA come from the germline V gene. Between the trimmed V and J ends, which lost 6 bases and 10 bases, there was a span of 13 bases. The chain's CDR3 is CASRQDRSSPLHF. The DNA of the CDR3 is TGTGCCAGCAGGCAGGACAGATCCTCACCCCTCCACTTT.

This clonotype was observed a handful of times. V usage is TRBV27 and J usage is TRBJ1-6; a possible D gene is TRBD1 (5 bases). CDR1 and CDR2 (germline): MNHEY, SMNVEV (reference sequence). The CDR3 totals 14 residues. The V gene lost 3 bases and the J gene lost 5 bases, with 8 bases spanning the gap. The CDR3 DNA reads TGTGCCAGCAGTTTCCGGACAAATAATTCACCCCTCCACTTT. Residues: CASSFRTNNSPLHF.

This clonotype was counted only a few times. The chain uses TRBV14 and TRBJ1-2; D is unclear. The CDR3 covers 13 residues. Trimming cost V 0 bases and J 6 bases, with 8 bases left between them. CDR1 is SGHDN and CDR2 is FVKESK in the germline V gene. The CDR3 loop is CASSQDYSHGYTF. The CDR3 DNA follows: TGTGCCAGCAGCCAAGATTACAGTCATGGCTACACCTTC.

The genes are TRBV6-5 and TRBJ1-2; no definite D call. Trimming shortened V by 2 bases and J by 8 bases, and 12 bases separated the two germline ends. The CDR3 loop spans 13 amino acids. Germline V gives CDR1 MNHEY, CDR2 SVGAGI. CDR3 nucleotides: TGTGCCAGCAGTTACGCGACGGCTCAGGGCTACACCTTC. Protein product: CASSYATAQGYTF.

This clonotype was counted between two and nine times. The chain uses TRBV6-1 and TRBJ1-5; D perhaps matches TRBD1 (5 bases). The V end was cut by 6 bases, the J end by 1 base, with 10 bases between. Germline assignment: CDR1 MNHNS and CDR2 SASEGT. This CDR3 has 14 residues. The CDR3 region is CASRGEGSNQPQHF. CDR3 nucleotides: TGTGCCAGCAGAGGGGAAGGAAGCAATCAGCCCCAGCATTTT.

The chain carries TRBV6-2 or TRBV6-3 and TRBJ1-5; 8 nucleotides match TRBD1. The CDR3 loop spans 18 amino acids. Germline V gene lookup returns CDR1 MNHEY and CDR2 SVGEGT. J was trimmed by 6 bases and V by 0 bases; bases with no gene match: 13. CDR3 sequence reads: CASSYSGPGGAKGQPQHF. In DNA, the CDR3 is TGTGCCAGCAGTTACTCCGGCCCAGGGGGCGCGAAGGGTCAGCCCCAGCATTTT.